This section outlines one T cell receptor (beta chain) sequence together with its context. The sample belongs to a study of blood T cell repertoires in COVID-19. As for the study in general: COVID-19 samples, acute and convalescent, were from the United States, Italy and Spain. In each case, the material was cDNA or gDNA derived from T cells, B-cell-depleted T cells, or PBMCs.

Authors' analysis steps: Estimation of nucleated cell counts was performed using reference gene primer amplification. The data were produced by immunoSEQ multiplex PCR, yet TCRdb's version contains in-frame clones alone and is incomplete. V and J calls and clone size are given by that table; D and trimming were obtained from the DNA. In the table there are some 280,000 clones, 86% of which are singletons. Germline trimming cut 4 bases from V and 3 bases from J; bases unmatched to any gene: 3. The CDR3 sequence is 15 residues long. Germline values: CDR1 MNHEY, CDR2 SVGAGI. The clonotype comes from a woman aged 25 to 39 with active or convalescent COVID-19. The rearrangement uses TRBV6-5 and TRBJ2-1; 10 bases line up with TRBD2. The sample was peripheral blood. DNA for the CDR3: TGTGCCAGCAGTTGGACTAGCGGTAACTACAATGAGCAGTTCTTC. Translating gives CASSWTSGNYNEQFF.